This T cell receptor beta chain was found in a study of blood T cell repertoires in COVID-19. Study-level background: The United States, Italy and Spain provided the acute and convalescent COVID-19 samples. PBMCs, B-cell-depleted T cells, or T cells provided the cDNA or gDNA that made up the material.

Libraries were prepared by immunoSEQ multiplex PCR; TCRdb keeps only in-frame clonotypes and omits some of them. The repertoire holds 250,000 to 300,000 clones, with approximately 82% as singletons. CDR1 is SEHNR, CDR2 FQNEAQ, per germline (reference sequence). This CDR3 contains 12 residues. Trimming left V 9 bases short and J 6 bases short, with 11 bases between. Study members were between roughly 18 and 100 years old and lived in 20 to 30 US regions. A PCR-confirmed or clinician-diagnosed COVID-19 case had contacted exposed participants within 2 weeks of entry. What was sequenced was PBMCs or T cells enriched from blood (not recorded which). The clonotype comes from a man aged 35 to 55 who had been exposed to COVID-19. J is TRBJ2-2 and V is TRBV7-9; tentative D call: TRBD2 (6 bases). DNA of the CDR3: TGTGCCAGACTAGCATTTTCCGGGGAGCTGTTTTTT. Amino acid sequence: CARLAFSGELFF. The full variable domain, its missing parts supplied by reference TRBV7-9 and TRBJ2-2, is DTGVSQNPRHKITKRGQNVTFRCDPISEHNRLYWYRQTLGQGPEFLTYFQNEAQLEKSRLLSDRFSAERPKGSFSTLEIQRTEQGDSAMYLCARLAFSGELFFGEGSRLTVL.